This T cell receptor (beta chain) emerged from a study of preoperative IRX-2 immunotherapy in early breast cancer. Treatment: preoperative locoregional IRX-2 cytokine immunotherapy. Preoperative locoregional IRX-2 cytokine immunotherapy was tested in the phase Ib source study. V dropped 5 bases and J dropped 5; count of bases not matched to a gene: 1. The CDR3 length is 13 residues. From germline, CDR1 is MNHGY and CDR2 SAAAGT. This table comes from immunoSEQ multiplex PCR, and its TCRdb copy is limited to in-frame clones, with some not included. The repertoire holds over 25,000 clones, with about 81% as singletons.

Here the sequenced sample was lymph node tissue, taken after IRX-2 immunotherapy. The receptor was derived from a human donor with breast cancer. The V call is TRBV6-8, the J call TRBJ1-5, with 9 positions matching TRBD1. This CDR3 is CASSGTGYQPQHF. CDR3 nucleotide sequence: TGTGCCAGCAGTGGGACAGGGTATCAGCCCCAGCATTTT.